This is a list of T cell receptor beta chains from one sample in a study of control samples from healthy donors and cancer patients. Clones were read by immunoSEQ multiplex PCR, and TCRdb kept only the in-frame ones, dropping some. The sample lists approximately 150,000 clones, 75% to 95% occurring once. Sample: blood. The receptors shown here come from a woman in her 40s in good health. The CDR3 runs from the conserved cysteine through the conserved F or W. The order of the fields is V gene, clone size, J gene, D gene, CDR3 protein, CDR3 DNA. A D gene is named only where the DNA matches it firmly. Only part of the rows carry a size: once, few, many, or a class if the clone is expanded.

>TRBV6-1|NA|TRBJ1-4|NA
CASSDLPQLAEKLFF
TGTGCCAGCAGTGACCTTCCACAGCTGGCGGAAAAACTGTTTTTT
>TRBV7-2|NA|TRBJ2-3|NA
CASSLEGARTSADTQYF
TGTGCCAGCAGCTTAGAGGGGGCCCGAACTAGCGCCGATACGCAGTATTTT
>TRBV7-2|NA|TRBJ2-7|NA
CASKGGSYEQYF
TGTGCCAGCAAAGGGGGCTCCTACGAGCAGTACTTC
>TRBV5-6|NA|TRBJ2-5|NA
CASSLVGEPGETQYF
TGTGCCAGCAGCTTGGTCGGTGAACCGGGGGAGACCCAGTACTTC
>TRBV5-4|NA|TRBJ1-6|NA
CAVRRAGGSPLHF
TGTGCCGTTAGAAGAGCCGGTGGTTCACCCCTCCACTTT
>TRBV11-1|NA|TRBJ2-1|TRBD1
CASTRYSGGGDEQFF
TGTGCCAGTACGCGCTACTCAGGGGGCGGCGATGAGCAGTTCTTC
>TRBV10-3|NA|TRBJ1-2|NA
CATHTGLHGYTF
TGTGCCACCCACACAGGACTCCATGGCTACACCTTC
>TRBV7-9|NA|TRBJ1-3|TRBD1
CASNSGGVGNTIYF
TGTGCCAGCAACTCAGGGGGCGTCGGAAACACCATATATTTT
>TRBV2|NA|TRBJ2-1|NA
CASSETGRTYNEQFF
TGTGCCAGCAGTGAAACAGGCCGGACCTACAATGAGCAGTTCTTC
>TRBV19|once|TRBJ2-3|TRBD2
CASSLRLAGVDTQYF
TGTGCCAGTAGTCTAAGGCTAGCGGGGGTCGATACGCAGTATTTT
>TRBV5-1|NA|TRBJ2-2|TRBD2
CASTDLAGGRTGELFF
TGCGCCAGCACCGATCTAGCGGGGGGGCGCACCGGGGAGCTGTTTTTT
>TRBV3-1/TRBV3-2|NA|TRBJ1-1|NA
CASSHVMNTEAFF
TGTGCCAGCAGCCATGTTATGAACACTGAAGCTTTCTTT
>TRBV4-1|once|TRBJ2-5|TRBD1
CASNRGTGLETQYF
TGCGCCAGTAACAGGGGAACGGGGCTGGAGACCCAGTACTTC
>TRBV11-2|NA|TRBJ1-1|TRBD1
CASSGEGQLKTEAFF
TGTGCCAGCAGCGGGGAGGGACAGCTGAAGACTGAAGCTTTCTTT
>TRBV6-1|once|TRBJ1-1|TRBD1
CASSDQGAATEAFF
TGTGCCAGCAGTGATCAGGGGGCGGCCACTGAAGCTTTCTTT
>TRBV11-2|NA|TRBJ2-5|NA
CASSAWGVSDQETQYF
TGTGCCAGCAGCGCTTGGGGGGTTAGCGATCAAGAGACCCAGTACTTC
>TRBV5-1|NA|TRBJ1-1|NA
CASSSLSPLVNTEAFF
TGCGCCAGCAGCTCCTTGTCACCGTTGGTGAACACTGAAGCTTTCTTT
>TRBV6-6|NA|TRBJ2-1|NA
CATLLGYEQFF
TGTGCCACATTACTAGGTTATGAGCAGTTCTTC
>TRBV6-1|once|TRBJ1-6|TRBD1
CASSEAGQGWDNSPLHF
TGTGCCAGCAGTGAAGCAGGACAGGGCTGGGATAATTCACCCCTCCACTTT
>TRBV18|NA|TRBJ2-3|NA
CASSNSGWPDFF
TGTGCCAGCTCCAATTCAGGGTGGCCTGACTTTTTT
>TRBV3-1/TRBV3-2|NA|TRBJ2-5|TRBD2
CASSQFVGGETQYF
TGTGCCAGCAGCCAGTTTGTCGGGGGGGAGACCCAGTACTTC
>TRBV5-4|NA|TRBJ2-3|TRBD2
CASSLWLAGGTTDTQYF
TGTGCCAGCAGCTTGTGGCTAGCGGGGGGTACCACAGATACGCAGTATTTT
>TRBV11-3|NA|TRBJ2-7|TRBD1
CASSLGGTGTYEQYF
TGTGCCAGCAGCTTAGGGGGGACAGGGACCTACGAGCAGTACTTC
>TRBV2|NA|TRBJ1-5|TRBD1
CASSVEGQGQPQHF
TGTGCCAGCAGCGTCGAGGGACAGGGACAGCCCCAGCATTTT
>TRBV21-1|NA|TRBJ1-1|NA
CASSNLVGTGENTEAFF
TGTGCCAGCAGCAACCTAGTGGGGACAGGGGAGAACACTGAAGCTTTCTTT
>TRBV19|NA|TRBJ2-1|NA
CAREGAGNEQFF
TGTGCCAGGGAAGGGGCTGGCAATGAGCAGTTCTTC
>TRBV28|NA|TRBJ1-1|NA
CASSRGFGGTEAFF
TGTGCCAGCAGCCGGGGGTTCGGAGGAACTGAAGCTTTCTTT
>TRBV7-2|NA|TRBJ2-3|NA
CASSLVEASTDTQYF
TGTGCCAGCAGCTTAGTCGAGGCTAGCACAGATACGCAGTATTTT
>TRBV19|once|TRBJ2-7|NA
CASSNQGYGAYEQYF
TGTGCCAGTAGTAACCAGGGGTACGGGGCCTACGAGCAGTACTTC
>TRBV14|NA|TRBJ2-1|TRBD1
CASSRTGGMELNEQFF
TGTGCCAGCAGCCGGACAGGGGGGATGGAGTTGAATGAGCAGTTCTTC
>TRBV9|NA|TRBJ2-1|NA
CASSVGVGGYNEQFF
TGTGCCAGCAGCGTAGGAGTCGGGGGTTACAATGAGCAGTTCTTC
>TRBV6-5|NA|TRBJ1-2|TRBD1
CASPLPTGGSDGYTF
TGTGCCAGCCCGTTACCGACAGGGGGAAGCGATGGCTACACCTTC
>TRBV2|NA|TRBJ1-1|NA
CASSLQSSDTEAFF
TGTGCCAGCAGTCTACAGTCTTCGGACACTGAAGCTTTCTTT
>TRBV4-1|once|TRBJ1-2|NA
CASSQDRRAEGDGYTF
TGCGCCAGCAGCCAAGATCGACGGGCGGAAGGGGATGGCTACACCTTC
>TRBV5-1|NA|TRBJ2-5|NA
CASKAEGETQYF
TGCGCCAGCAAGGCCGAGGGGGAGACCCAGTACTTC
>TRBV27|NA|TRBJ1-1|NA
CASSWGGNTEAFF
TGTGCCAGCAGTTGGGGGGGGAACACTGAAGCTTTCTTT
>TRBV29-1|NA|TRBJ1-2|TRBD1
CSVEDRDSSNPYGYTF
TGCAGCGTTGAAGATAGGGACAGTTCCAACCCCTATGGCTACACCTTC
>TRBV5-4|NA|TRBJ2-3|NA
CASSFVSDTQYF
TGTGCCAGCAGCTTTGTTTCAGATACGCAGTATTTT
>TRBV3-1/TRBV3-2|once|TRBJ1-4|NA
CASSQGDTSNEKLFF
TGTGCCAGCAGCCAAGGGGACACCAGTAATGAAAAACTGTTTTTT
>TRBV5-1|NA|TRBJ2-7|TRBD2
CASREAGESYEQYF
TGCGCCAGCAGGGAAGCGGGGGAATCCTACGAGCAGTACTTC
>TRBV21-1|NA|TRBJ2-2|NA
CASSRVGGNTGELFF
TGTGCCAGCAGCAGAGTGGGCGGGAACACCGGGGAGCTGTTTTTT
>TRBV6-5|NA|TRBJ1-2|TRBD1
CASRRTGVLSGYTF
TGTGCCAGCAGGCGGACAGGGGTCCTCTCCGGCTACACCTTC
>TRBV28|NA|TRBJ1-2|NA
CASSLYGNYGYTF
TGTGCCAGCAGTTTATACGGGAACTATGGCTACACCTTC
>TRBV9|NA|TRBJ2-7|NA
CASSPGGGPYEQYF
TGTGCCAGCAGCCCGGGCGGGGGCCCCTACGAGCAGTACTTC
>TRBV5-1|many|TRBJ2-3|NA
CASSEETDTQYF
TGCGCCAGCAGCGAAGAGACAGATACGCAGTATTTT
>TRBV7-9|NA|TRBJ1-1|NA
CASSLLNTEAFF
TGTGCCAGCAGCTTACTGAACACTGAAGCTTTCTTT
>TRBV20-1|NA|TRBJ1-1|NA
CSATGGSEAFF
TGCAGTGCTACGGGGGGGTCTGAAGCTTTCTTT
>TRBV14|NA|TRBJ2-7|NA
CASSRLGGHHYSYEQYF
TGTGCCAGCAGCCGCCTAGGAGGCCACCATTACTCATACGAGCAGTACTTC
>TRBV6-6|NA|TRBJ2-2|TRBD2
CASSLGLATTGELFF
TGTGCCAGCAGTTTGGGACTAGCGACCACCGGGGAGCTGTTTTTT